This T cell receptor (beta chain) was recorded in a study of post-analysis software for immune sequencing data. The study, taken as a whole, reports: The five TRBV segments detected at higher frequency in patients than in controls included TRBV5-6, TRBV5-1 and TRBV20-1. Co-batched samples clustered tightly together by F measure.

Carried by the TCR beta cDNA libraries were unique molecular identifiers. TCRdb reprocessed the PCR reads with MiXCR, giving one entry per CDR3 protein. The sample consists of about 820,000 distinct CDR3 sequences, approximately 53% of them appearing once. This clonotype was found a few times. Its specificity is unknown. The CDR3 contains 16 residues. The V and J ends lost 6 bases and 8 bases respectively, with 23 bases between them. This receptor was obtained from a girl under 18 with multiple sclerosis. The chain combines TRBV12-3 or TRBV12-4 with TRBJ2-1, with D unresolved. The sequenced sample was blood. The CDR3, as DNA: TGTGCCAGCAGCCGTGCAACAGTGGCTGGCGCCGATGAGCAGTTCTTC. Amino acids: CASSRATVAGADEQFF.